This TCR beta chain was documented in a study of cytomegalovirus exposure and HLA in healthy donors. The study, taken as a whole, reports: The study put 150 to 200 TCR beta chains on its list as cytomegalovirus-associated. Rarity characterized most TCR sequences, yet some public TCRs appeared in many donors.

A word on this clone: Its cognate antigen is unknown.

While the first cohort had fewer than 850 subjects, the donors belonged to the separate validation cohort of more than 95 subjects. CDR3 length: 15 amino acids. Germline V CDR1 and CDR2: LNHDA, SQIVND (reference sequence). Trimming cost V 3 bases and J 3 bases; bases outside gene matches: 3. Produced via immunoSEQ multiplex PCR; TCRdb's table is partial and in-frame only. In the table there are about 240,000 clones, 87% of which are singletons. What was sequenced was PBMCs. This clonotype was sampled from a man in his late teens or twenties in good health and CMV-seronegative. This chain joins TRBV19 and TRBJ2-2, with 8 positions matching TRBD1. The CDR3 region is CASSILTGDTGELFF. CDR3 sequence (DNA): TGTGCCAGTAGTATTCTGACAGGGGACACCGGGGAGCTGTTTTTT.